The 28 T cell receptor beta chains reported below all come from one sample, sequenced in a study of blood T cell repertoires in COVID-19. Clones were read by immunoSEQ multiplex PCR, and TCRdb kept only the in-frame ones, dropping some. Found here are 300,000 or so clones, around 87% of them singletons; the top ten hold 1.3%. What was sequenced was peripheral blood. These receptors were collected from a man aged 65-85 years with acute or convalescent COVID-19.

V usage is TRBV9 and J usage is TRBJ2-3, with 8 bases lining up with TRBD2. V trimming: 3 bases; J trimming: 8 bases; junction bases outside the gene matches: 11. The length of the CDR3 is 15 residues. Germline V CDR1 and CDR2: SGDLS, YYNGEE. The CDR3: CASSAESGRSGTQYF. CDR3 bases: TGTGCCAGCAGCGCGGAAAGCGGGAGATCAGGTACGCAGTATTTT. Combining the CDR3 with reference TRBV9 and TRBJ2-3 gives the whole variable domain DSGVTQTPKHLITATGQRVTLRCSPRSGDLSVYWYQQSLDQGLQFLIQYYNGEERAKGNILERFSAQQFPDLHSELNLSSLELGDSALYFCASSAESGRSGTQYFGPGTRLTVL.

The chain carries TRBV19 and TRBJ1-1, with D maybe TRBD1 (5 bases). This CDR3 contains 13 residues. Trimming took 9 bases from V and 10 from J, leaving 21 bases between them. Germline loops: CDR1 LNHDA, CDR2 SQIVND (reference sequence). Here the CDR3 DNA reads TGTGCCAGCCTAATAGGCCCAGGGCTCGGAGCTTTCTTT. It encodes CASLIGPGLGAFF. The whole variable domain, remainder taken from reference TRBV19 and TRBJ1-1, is DGGITQSPKYLFRKEGQNVTLSCEQNLNHDAMYWYRQDPGQGLRLIYYSQIVNDFQKGDIAEGYSVSREKKESFPLTVTSAQKNPTAFYLCASLIGPGLGAFFGQGTRLTVV.

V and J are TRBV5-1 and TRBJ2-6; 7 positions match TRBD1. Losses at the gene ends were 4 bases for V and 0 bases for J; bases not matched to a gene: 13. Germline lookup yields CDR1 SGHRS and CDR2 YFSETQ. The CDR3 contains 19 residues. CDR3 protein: CASSVQNPGQPSGANVLTF. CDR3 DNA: TGCGCCAGCAGCGTCCAAAATCCGGGACAGCCCTCTGGGGCCAACGTCCTGACTTTC. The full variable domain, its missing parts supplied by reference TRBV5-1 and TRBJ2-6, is KAGVTQTPRYLIKTRGQQVTLSCSPISGHRSVSWYQQTPGQGLQFLFEYFSETQRNKGNFPGRFSGRQFSNSRSEMNVSTLELGDSALYLCASSVQNPGQPSGANVLTFGAGSRLTVL.

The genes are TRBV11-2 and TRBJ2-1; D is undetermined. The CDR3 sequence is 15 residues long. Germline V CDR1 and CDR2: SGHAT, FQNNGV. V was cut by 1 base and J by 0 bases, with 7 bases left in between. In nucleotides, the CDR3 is TGTGCCAGCAGCTTAGTCATGAGCTCCTACAATGAGCAGTTCTTC. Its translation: CASSLVMSSYNEQFF.

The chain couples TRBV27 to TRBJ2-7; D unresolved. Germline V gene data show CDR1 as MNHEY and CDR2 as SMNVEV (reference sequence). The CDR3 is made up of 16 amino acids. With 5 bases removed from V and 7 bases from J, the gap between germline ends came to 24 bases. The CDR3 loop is CASSPTPLGPSREQYF. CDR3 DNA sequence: TGTGCCAGCAGTCCAACTCCCCTTGGGCCCTCTCGGGAGCAGTACTTC.

The DNA for the CDR3 is TGTGCCAGTAGTTTGGAGGGGGCGACGACCGGGGAGCTGTTTTTT. It is translated as CASSLEGATTGELFF. V and J are TRBV19 and TRBJ2-2; the D gene is possibly TRBD1 (7 bases). CDR1 is LNHDA, CDR2 SQIVND, per germline (reference sequence). Trimming shortened V by 5 bases and J by 5 bases, and 15 bases separated the two germline ends. The CDR3 totals 15 residues.

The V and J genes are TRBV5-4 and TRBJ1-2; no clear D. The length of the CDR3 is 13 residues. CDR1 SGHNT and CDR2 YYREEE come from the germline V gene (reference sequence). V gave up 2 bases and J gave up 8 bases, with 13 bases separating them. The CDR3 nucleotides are TGTGCCAGCAGCTTCGAAGGGTCGGGGGGCTACACCTTC. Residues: CASSFEGSGGYTF. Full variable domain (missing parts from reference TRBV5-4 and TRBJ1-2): ETGVTQSPTHLIKTRGQQVTLRCSSQSGHNTVSWYQQALGQGPQFIFQYYREEENGRGNFPPRFSGLQFPNYSSELNVNALELDDSALYLCASSFEGSGGYTFGSGTRLTVV.

The CDR3 sequence: CASSLVGLAAGELFF. The CDR3 DNA reads TGTGCCAGCAGCTTAGTGGGACTAGCGGCCGGGGAGCTGTTTTTT. The J gene is TRBJ2-2, the V gene TRBV7-2; TRBD2 matches 11 bases. From germline, CDR1 is SGHTA and CDR2 FQGNSA. This CDR3 has 15 residues. J gave up 6 bases and V 1 base, and 1 base lay outside the gene matches.

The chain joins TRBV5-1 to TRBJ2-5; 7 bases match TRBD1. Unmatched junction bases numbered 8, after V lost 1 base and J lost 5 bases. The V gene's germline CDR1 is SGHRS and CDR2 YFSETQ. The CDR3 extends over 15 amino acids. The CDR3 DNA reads TGCGCCAGCAGCTTGCTGACAGGGTCGTTGGAGACCCAGTACTTC. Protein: CASSLLTGSLETQYF.

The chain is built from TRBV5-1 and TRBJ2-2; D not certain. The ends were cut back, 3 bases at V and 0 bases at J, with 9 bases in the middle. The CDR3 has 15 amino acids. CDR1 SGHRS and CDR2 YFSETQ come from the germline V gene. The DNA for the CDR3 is TGCGCCAGCAGCTACGGTGGTTCGAACACCGGGGAGCTGTTTTTT. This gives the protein CASSYGGSNTGELFF.

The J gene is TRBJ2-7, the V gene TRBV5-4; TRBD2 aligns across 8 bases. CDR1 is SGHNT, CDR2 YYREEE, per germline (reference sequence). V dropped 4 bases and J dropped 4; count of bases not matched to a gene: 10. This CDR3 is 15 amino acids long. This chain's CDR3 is CASSQGLASLYEQYF. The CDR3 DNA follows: TGTGCCAGCAGCCAAGGACTAGCTAGCCTTTACGAGCAGTACTTC.

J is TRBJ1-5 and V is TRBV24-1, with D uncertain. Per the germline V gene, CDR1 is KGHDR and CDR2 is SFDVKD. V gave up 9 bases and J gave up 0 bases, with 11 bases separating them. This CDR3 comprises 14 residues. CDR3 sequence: CATGHTDSNQPQHF. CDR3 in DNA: TGTGCCACCGGGCACACAGATAGCAATCAGCCCCAGCATTTT.

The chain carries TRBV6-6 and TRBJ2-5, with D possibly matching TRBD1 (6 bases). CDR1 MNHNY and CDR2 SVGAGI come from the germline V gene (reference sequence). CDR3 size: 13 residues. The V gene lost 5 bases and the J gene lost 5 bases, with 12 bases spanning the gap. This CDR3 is CASSRGSSETQYF. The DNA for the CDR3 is TGTGCCAGCAGTAGGGGGAGTTCGGAGACCCAGTACTTC.

In nucleotides, the CDR3 is TGTGCCAGCAGTGTACAGGCCGAGACCCAGTACTTC. This translates into CASSVQAETQYF. The chain carries TRBV2 and TRBJ2-5; perhaps TRBD1 as D (5 bases). V lost 4 bases and J 5 bases, leaving 8 bases between the germline ends. The CDR3 consists of 12 residues. Per the germline V gene, CDR1 is SNHLY and CDR2 is FYNNEI.

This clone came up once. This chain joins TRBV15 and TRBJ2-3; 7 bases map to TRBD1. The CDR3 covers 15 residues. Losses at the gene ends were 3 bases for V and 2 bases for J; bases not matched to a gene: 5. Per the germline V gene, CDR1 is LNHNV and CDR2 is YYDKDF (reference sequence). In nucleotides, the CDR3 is TGTGCCACCAGCAGGGGGACAGAGAACACAGATACGCAGTATTTT. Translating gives CATSRGTENTDTQYF.

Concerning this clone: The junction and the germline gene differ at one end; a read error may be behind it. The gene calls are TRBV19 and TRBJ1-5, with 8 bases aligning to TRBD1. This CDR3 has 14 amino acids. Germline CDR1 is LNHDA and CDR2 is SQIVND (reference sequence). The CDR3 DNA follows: TGTGCCAGTAGTGTAGACAGGGGTTTCCAGCCCCAGCATTTT. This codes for CASSVDRGFQPQHF.

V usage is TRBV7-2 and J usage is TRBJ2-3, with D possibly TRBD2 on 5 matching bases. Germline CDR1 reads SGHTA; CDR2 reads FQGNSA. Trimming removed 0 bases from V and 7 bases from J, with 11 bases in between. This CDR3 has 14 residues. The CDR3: CASSLAGAGHTQYF. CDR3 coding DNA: TGTGCCAGCAGCTTAGCGGGAGCTGGTCATACGCAGTATTTT.

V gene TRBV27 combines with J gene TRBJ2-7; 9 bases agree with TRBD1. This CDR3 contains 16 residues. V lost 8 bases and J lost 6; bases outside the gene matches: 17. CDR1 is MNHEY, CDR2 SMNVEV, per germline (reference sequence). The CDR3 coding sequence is TGTGCCAGCGCACCTCCTACAGGGGGCGGCCGTTTCGAGCAGTACTTC. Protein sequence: CASAPPTGGGRFEQYF.

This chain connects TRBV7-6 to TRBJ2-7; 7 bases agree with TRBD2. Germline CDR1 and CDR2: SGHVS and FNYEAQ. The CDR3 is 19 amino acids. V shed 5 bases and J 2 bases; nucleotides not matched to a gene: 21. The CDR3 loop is CASSSGVAGSQQLPYEQYF. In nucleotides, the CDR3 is TGTGCCAGCAGCAGCGGGGTAGCGGGTTCTCAACAACTACCCTACGAGCAGTACTTC.

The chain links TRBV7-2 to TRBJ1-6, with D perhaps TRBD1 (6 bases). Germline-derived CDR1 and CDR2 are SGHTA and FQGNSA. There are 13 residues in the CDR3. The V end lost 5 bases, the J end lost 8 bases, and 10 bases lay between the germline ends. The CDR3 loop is CASSEDSYSPLHF. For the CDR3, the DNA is TGTGCCAGCAGCGAGGACAGTTATTCACCCCTCCACTTT.

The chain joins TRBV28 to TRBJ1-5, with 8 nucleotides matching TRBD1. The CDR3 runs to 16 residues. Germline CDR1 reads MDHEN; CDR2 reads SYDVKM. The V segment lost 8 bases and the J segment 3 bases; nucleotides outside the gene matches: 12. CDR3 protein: CASLLSGGSDNQPQHF. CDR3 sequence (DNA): TGTGCCAGCCTTCTTTCAGGGGGCAGCGACAATCAGCCCCAGCATTTT.

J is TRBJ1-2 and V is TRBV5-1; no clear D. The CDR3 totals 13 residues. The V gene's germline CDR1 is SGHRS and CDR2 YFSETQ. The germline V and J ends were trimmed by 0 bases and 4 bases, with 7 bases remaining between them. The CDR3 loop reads CASSLDRGYGYTF. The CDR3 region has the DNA TGCGCCAGCAGCTTGGACCGGGGCTATGGCTACACCTTC.

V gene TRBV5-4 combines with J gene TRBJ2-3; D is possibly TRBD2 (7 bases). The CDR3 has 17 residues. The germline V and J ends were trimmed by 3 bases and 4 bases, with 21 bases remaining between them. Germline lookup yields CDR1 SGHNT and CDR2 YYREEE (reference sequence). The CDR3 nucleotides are TGTGCCAGCAGCTCTGGGGGGGGGCGCGCTGGCCCAGATACGCAGTATTTT. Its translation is CASSSGGGRAGPDTQYF.

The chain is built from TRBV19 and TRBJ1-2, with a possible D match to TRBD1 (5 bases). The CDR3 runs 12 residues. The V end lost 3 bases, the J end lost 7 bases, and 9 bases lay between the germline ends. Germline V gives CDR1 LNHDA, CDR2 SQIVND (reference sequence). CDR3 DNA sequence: TGTGCCAGTAGTATGGAGGGGCTTGGCTACACCTTC. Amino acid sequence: CASSMEGLGYTF.

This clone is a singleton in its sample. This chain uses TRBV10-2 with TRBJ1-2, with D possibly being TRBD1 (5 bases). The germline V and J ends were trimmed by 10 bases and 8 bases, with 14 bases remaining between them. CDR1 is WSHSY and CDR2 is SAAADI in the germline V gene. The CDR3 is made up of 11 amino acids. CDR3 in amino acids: CATRHGGGYTF. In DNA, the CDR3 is TGCGCCACCCGGCACGGGGGAGGCTACACCTTC.

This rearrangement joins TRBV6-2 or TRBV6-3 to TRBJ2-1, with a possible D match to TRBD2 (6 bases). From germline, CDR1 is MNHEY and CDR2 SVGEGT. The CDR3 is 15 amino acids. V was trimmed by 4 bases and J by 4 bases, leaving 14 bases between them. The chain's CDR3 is CASSSGGAGYNEQFF. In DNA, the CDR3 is TGTGCCAGCAGTTCCGGGGGTGCAGGATACAATGAGCAGTTCTTC.

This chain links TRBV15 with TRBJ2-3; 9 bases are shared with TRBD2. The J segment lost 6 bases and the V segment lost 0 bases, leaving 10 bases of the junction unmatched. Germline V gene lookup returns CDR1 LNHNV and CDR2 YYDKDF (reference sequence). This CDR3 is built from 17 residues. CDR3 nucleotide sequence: TGTGCCACCAGCAGAGATCGAGGCGGGAGGGCCTCGGATACGCAGTATTTT. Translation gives CATSRDRGGRASDTQYF.

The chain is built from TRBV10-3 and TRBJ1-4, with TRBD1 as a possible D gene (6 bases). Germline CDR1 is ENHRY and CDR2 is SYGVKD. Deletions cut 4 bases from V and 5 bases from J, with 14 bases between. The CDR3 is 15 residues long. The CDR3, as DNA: TGTGCCATCAGTGGAACAGGGAAGAGGAATGAAAAACTGTTTTTT. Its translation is CAISGTGKRNEKLFF.